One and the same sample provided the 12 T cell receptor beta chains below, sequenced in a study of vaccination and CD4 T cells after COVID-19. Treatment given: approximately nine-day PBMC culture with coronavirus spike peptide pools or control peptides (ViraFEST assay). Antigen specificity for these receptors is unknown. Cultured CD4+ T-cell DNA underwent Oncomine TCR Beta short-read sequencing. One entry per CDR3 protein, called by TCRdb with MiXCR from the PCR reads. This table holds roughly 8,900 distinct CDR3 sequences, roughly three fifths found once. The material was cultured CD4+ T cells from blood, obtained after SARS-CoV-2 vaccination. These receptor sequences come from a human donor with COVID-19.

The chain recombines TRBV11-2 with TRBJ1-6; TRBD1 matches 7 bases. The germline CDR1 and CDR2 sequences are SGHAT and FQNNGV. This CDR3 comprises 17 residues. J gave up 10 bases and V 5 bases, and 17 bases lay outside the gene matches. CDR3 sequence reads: CASSPIDRVSWGSPLHF. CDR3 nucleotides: TGTGCCAGCAGCCCTATCGACAGGGTTTCTTGGGGGTCACCCCTCCACTTT.

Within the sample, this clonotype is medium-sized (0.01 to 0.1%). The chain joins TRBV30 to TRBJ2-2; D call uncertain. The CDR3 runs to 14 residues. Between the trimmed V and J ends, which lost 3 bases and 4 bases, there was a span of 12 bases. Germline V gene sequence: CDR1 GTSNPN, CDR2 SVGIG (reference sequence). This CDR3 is CAWRASRLTGELFF. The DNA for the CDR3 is TGTGCCTGGAGAGCCTCACGGCTCACCGGGGAGCTGTTTTTT. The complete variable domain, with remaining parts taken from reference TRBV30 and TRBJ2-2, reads SQTIHQWPATLVQPVGSPLSLECTVEGTSNPNLYWYRQAAGRGLQLLFYSVGIGQISSEVPQNLSASRPQDRQFILSSKKLLLSDSGFYLCAWRASRLTGELFFGEGSRLTVL.

CDR3 nucleotides: TGTGCCAGTAGTATCAAGTCCCGGACAGGGATTTCAGGAGAGACCCAGTACTTC. Translated, it gives CASSIKSRTGISGETQYF. This chain connects TRBV19 to TRBJ2-5, with 8 positions matching TRBD1. CDR1 is LNHDA, CDR2 SQIVND, per germline (reference sequence). The CDR3 contains 18 residues. The J segment lost 4 bases and the V segment lost 3 bases, leaving 16 bases of the junction unmatched. The complete variable domain, with remaining parts taken from reference TRBV19 and TRBJ2-5, reads DGGITQSPKYLFRKEGQNVTLSCEQNLNHDAMYWYRQDPGQGLRLIYYSQIVNDFQKGDIAEGYSVSREKKESFPLTVTSAQKNPTAFYLCASSIKSRTGISGETQYFGPGTRLLVL.

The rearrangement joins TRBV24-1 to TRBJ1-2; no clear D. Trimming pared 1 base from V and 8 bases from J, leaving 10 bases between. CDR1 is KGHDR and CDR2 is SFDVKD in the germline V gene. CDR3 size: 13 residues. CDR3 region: CATSDLSGKGYTF. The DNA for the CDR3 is TGTGCCACCAGTGATTTATCCGGAAAAGGCTACACCTTC.

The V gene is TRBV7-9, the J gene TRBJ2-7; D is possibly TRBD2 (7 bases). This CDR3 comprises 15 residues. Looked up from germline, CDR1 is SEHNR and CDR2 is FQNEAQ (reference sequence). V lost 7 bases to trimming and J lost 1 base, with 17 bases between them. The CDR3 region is CASTNRAGASYEQYF. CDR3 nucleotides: TGTGCCAGCACCAATCGTGCGGGGGCGTCCTACGAGCAGTACTTC. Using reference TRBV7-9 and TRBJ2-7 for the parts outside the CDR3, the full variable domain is DTGVSQNPRHKITKRGQNVTFRCDPISEHNRLYWYRQTLGQGPEFLTYFQNEAQLEKSRLLSDRFSAERPKGSFSTLEIQRTEQGDSAMYLCASTNRAGASYEQYFGPGTRLTVT.

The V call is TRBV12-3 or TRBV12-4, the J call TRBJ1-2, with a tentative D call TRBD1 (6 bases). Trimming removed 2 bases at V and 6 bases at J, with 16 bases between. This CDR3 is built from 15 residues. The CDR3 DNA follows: TGTGCCAGCAGTTTAACCCTACAGGGTTGGGATGGCTACACCTTC. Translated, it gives CASSLTLQGWDGYTF.

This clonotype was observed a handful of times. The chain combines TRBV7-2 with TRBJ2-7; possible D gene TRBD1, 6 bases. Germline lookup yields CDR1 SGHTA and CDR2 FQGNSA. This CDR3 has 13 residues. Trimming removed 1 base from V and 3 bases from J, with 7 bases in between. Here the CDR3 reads CASSLEQGYEQYF. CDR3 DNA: TGTGCCAGCAGCTTAGAACAGGGCTACGAGCAGTACTTC.

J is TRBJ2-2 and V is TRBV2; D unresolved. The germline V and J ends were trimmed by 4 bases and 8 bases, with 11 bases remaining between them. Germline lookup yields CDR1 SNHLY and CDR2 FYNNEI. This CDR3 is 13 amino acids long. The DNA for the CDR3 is TGTGCCAGCAGTGGAAGGGCCCGGGGGGAGCTGTTTTTT. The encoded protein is CASSGRARGELFF. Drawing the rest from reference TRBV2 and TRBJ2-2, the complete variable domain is EPEVTQTPSHQVTQMGQEVILRCVPISNHLYFYWYRQILGQKVEFLVSFYNNEISEKSEIFDDQFSVERPDGSNFTLKIRSTKLEDSAMYFCASSGRARGELFFGEGSRLTVL.

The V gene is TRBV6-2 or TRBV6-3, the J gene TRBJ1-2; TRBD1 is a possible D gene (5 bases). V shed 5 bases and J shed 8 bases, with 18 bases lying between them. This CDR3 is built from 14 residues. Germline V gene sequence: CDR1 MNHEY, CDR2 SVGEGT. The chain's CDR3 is CASSRDLMGYGYTF. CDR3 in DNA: TGTGCCAGCAGTCGGGACCTTATGGGGTACGGCTACACCTTC.

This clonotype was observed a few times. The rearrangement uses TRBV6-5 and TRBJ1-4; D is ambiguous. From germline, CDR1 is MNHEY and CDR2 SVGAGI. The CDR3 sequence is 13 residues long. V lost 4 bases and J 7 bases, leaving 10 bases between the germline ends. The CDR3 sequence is CASSLGRGEKLFF. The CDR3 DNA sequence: TGTGCCAGCAGTTTGGGAAGAGGTGAAAAACTGTTTTTT.

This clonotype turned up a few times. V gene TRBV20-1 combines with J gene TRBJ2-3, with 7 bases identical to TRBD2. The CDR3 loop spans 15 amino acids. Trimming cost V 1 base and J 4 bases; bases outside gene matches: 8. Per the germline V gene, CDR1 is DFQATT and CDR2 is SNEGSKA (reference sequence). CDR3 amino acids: CSARGMAGVADTQYF. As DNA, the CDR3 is TGCAGTGCTAGAGGCATGGCGGGGGTGGCAGATACGCAGTATTTT.

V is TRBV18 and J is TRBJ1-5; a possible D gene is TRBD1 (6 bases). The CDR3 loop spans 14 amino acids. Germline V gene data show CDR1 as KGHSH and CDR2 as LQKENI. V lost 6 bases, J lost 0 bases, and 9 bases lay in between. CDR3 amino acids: CASSYRASNQPQHF. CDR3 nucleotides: TGTGCCAGCTCCTACAGGGCTAGCAATCAGCCCCAGCATTTT.